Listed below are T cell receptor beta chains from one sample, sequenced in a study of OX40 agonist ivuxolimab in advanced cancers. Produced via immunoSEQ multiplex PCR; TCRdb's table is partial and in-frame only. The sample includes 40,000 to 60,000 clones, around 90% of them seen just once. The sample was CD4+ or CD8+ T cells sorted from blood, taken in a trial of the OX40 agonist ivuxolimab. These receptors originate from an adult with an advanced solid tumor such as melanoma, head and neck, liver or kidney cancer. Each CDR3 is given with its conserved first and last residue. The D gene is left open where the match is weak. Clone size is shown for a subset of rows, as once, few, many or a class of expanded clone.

TGCGCCAGCAGAAAGACTACCAGCTCCTACAATGAGCAGTTCTTC	CASRKTTSSYNEQFF	-	-	15	TRBV10-2	TRBJ2-1
TGTGCCAGCAGTTACAGGGGTTGGACTGAAGCTTTCTTT	CASSYRGWTEAFF	-	TRBD1	13	TRBV27	TRBJ1-1
TGCAGCGGAGAATCGGGTGATATGAACACTGAAGCTTTCTTT	CSGESGDMNTEAFF	-	-	14	TRBV29-1	TRBJ1-1
TGCGCCAGCAGCCTAACTAGCGGGGGGGCCGCAGATACGCAGTATTTT	CASSLTSGGAADTQYF	-	TRBD2	16	TRBV5-1	TRBJ2-3
TGCGCCAGCAGTGAGGTGTCAGTAAGCTATGGCTACACCTTC	CASSEVSVSYGYTF	-	-	14	TRBV10-2	TRBJ1-2
TGTGCCAGCAGCTTAAGAACGGGGAGCCTCGAGCAGTACTTC	CASSLRTGSLEQYF	-	-	14	TRBV11-2	TRBJ2-7
TGCGCCAGCAGCGGCTCCGGGACAGAAAGGGAAAAACTGTTTTTT	CASSGSGTEREKLFF	-	TRBD1	15	TRBV5-1	TRBJ1-4
TGTGCCAGTAGTCTTGGACAGGGGGCGAGAACTAATGAAAAACTGTTTTTT	CASSLGQGARTNEKLFF	-	TRBD1	17	TRBV19	TRBJ1-4
TGTGCCAGCAGTTTACCAGAGGACACTGAAGCTTTCTTT	CASSLPEDTEAFF	-	-	13	TRBV28	TRBJ1-1
TGTGCCATCAGTGAGGCAGTCCAAGAGACCCAGTACTTC	CAISEAVQETQYF	-	-	13	TRBV10-3	TRBJ2-5
TGTGCCAGCAGCTCAGCAAATTTGAACACTGAAGCTTTCTTT	CASSSANLNTEAFF	-	-	14	TRBV7-9	TRBJ1-1
TGTGCCAGCAGCTTCGGACAGGCCCAAGAGACCCAGTACTTC	CASSFGQAQETQYF	-	TRBD1	14	TRBV7-9	TRBJ2-5
TGTGCCAGCCTAAAGGAACAGGGGGGTTTGGCAGATACGCAGTATTTT	CASLKEQGGLADTQYF	-	TRBD1	16	TRBV28	TRBJ2-3
TGTGCCAGCAGCCAAGAGGCCGGGACTCCTGAAGCTTTCTTT	CASSQEAGTPEAFF	-	-	14	TRBV4-2	TRBJ1-1
TGTGCCAGCAGTCTGAGGGGTGTCACAGATACGCAGTATTTT	CASSLRGVTDTQYF	-	-	14	TRBV27	TRBJ2-3
TGTGCCACCAGCGGGGGTGGGGCCGGATGGGGCAATCAGCCCCAGCATTTT	CATSGGGAGWGNQPQHF	once	-	17	TRBV15	TRBJ1-5
TGTGCCAGCAGCTTTTTCACAAGCACCGGGGAGCTGTTTTTT	CASSFFTSTGELFF	-	-	14	TRBV7-6	TRBJ2-2
TGTGCCAGCAGTAGCCGGACGGATTTAAGTCCTGATACGCAGTATTTT	CASSSRTDLSPDTQYF	-	-	16	TRBV27	TRBJ2-3
TGTGCCAGCAGCTCTGACGGCGTATACCAAGAGACCCAGTACTTC	CASSSDGVYQETQYF	-	-	15	TRBV2	TRBJ2-5
TGCGCCAGCAGCCAATCGGGCGGGGTCGGGGGTAATTCACCCCTCCACTTT	CASSQSGGVGGNSPLHF	-	-	17	TRBV4-1	TRBJ1-6
TGTGCCAGCAGCTTAGTTCCCGAGACCCAGTACTTC	CASSLVPETQYF	-	-	12	TRBV11-2	TRBJ2-5
TGTGCCAGCAGCCCGGGACAGAACTATGGCTACACCTTC	CASSPGQNYGYTF	few	TRBD1	13	TRBV7-9	TRBJ1-2
TGTGCCAGTAGTATTCGGCCAGGGAACACTGAAGCTTTCTTT	CASSIRPGNTEAFF	-	-	14	TRBV19	TRBJ1-1
TGTGCCAGCAGCCAAGTCAGCGGGGGAGGGGCAGATACGCAGTATTTT	CASSQVSGGGADTQYF	few	TRBD2	16	TRBV14	TRBJ2-3
TGTGCCAGCAGTTACGGCGGAATGAACACTGAAGCTTTCTTT	CASSYGGMNTEAFF	-	-	14	TRBV6-5	TRBJ1-1
TGTGCCAGCAGCCCTAAAGGGGACAGGGTTTCTGAAGCTTTCTTT	CASSPKGDRVSEAFF	-	TRBD1	15	TRBV6-1	TRBJ1-1
TGTGCCAGCAGCTTAGCGGGTGGTAGGAACACTGAAGCTTTCTTT	CASSLAGGRNTEAFF	-	-	15	TRBV7-8	TRBJ1-1
TGTGCCACCAGCAGAGATCAGGAAGGGTTCACTGAAGCTTTCTTT	CATSRDQEGFTEAFF	-	-	15	TRBV15	TRBJ1-1
TGTGCCAGCAGTTACTCGATTTACGGTGGGTCCACTGAAGCTTTCTTT	CASSYSIYGGSTEAFF	-	-	16	TRBV6-6	TRBJ1-1
TGTGCCAGCAGCCACCCTACAGGTACCTTGAACACTGAAGCTTTCTTT	CASSHPTGTLNTEAFF	-	-	16	TRBV5-4	TRBJ1-1
TGTGCCTGGAATACCGGGACAGGGGCCTACGAGCAGTACTTC	CAWNTGTGAYEQYF	-	TRBD1	14	TRBV30	TRBJ2-7
TGCGCCAGCAGCCAAGATCAATCGCGGGGGGTTACTAGCACAGATACGCAGTATTTT	CASSQDQSRGVTSTDTQYF	-	TRBD2	19	TRBV4-1	TRBJ2-3
TGTGCCAGCAGCTCGAGAGTGGGACAGGGGTTCGATACGCAGTATTTT	CASSSRVGQGFDTQYF	-	TRBD1	16	TRBV7-9	TRBJ2-3
TGTGCCATCAGTGGGGCCGATTCACCCCTCCACTTT	CAISGADSPLHF	-	-	12	TRBV10-3	TRBJ1-6
TGTGCCAGTAACCTTGTCGAGGGGTCGGACTATGGCTACACCTTC	CASNLVEGSDYGYTF	-	-	15	TRBV19	TRBJ1-2
TGTGCCAGCAGCTCCCCGGACAGCTACAATGAGCAGTTCTTC	CASSSPDSYNEQFF	-	-	14	TRBV9	TRBJ2-1
TGTGCCAGCAGTTACGCGGGACAGCTATACAATGAGCAGTTCTTC	CASSYAGQLYNEQFF	-	-	15	TRBV6-5	TRBJ2-1
TGCGCCAGCAGCTGGGGGGATGAAGCTTTCTTT	CASSWGDEAFF	-	-	11	TRBV5-1	TRBJ1-1
TGCGCCAGCAGCTTGAGGGACGAGCAGTACTTC	CASSLRDEQYF	-	-	11	TRBV5-1	TRBJ2-7
TGCAGCGTTGAAGATGACCAGGGTGTTTCGGGAAACACCATATATTTT	CSVEDDQGVSGNTIYF	-	-	16	TRBV29-1	TRBJ1-3
TGTGCCAGCAGCTCTTCCAGGGGGCTGAACACTGAAGCTTTCTTT	CASSSSRGLNTEAFF	-	TRBD1	15	TRBV5-4	TRBJ1-1
TGTGCCAGCAGCCAGGCCCTCAATGAGCAGTTCTTC	CASSQALNEQFF	-	-	12	TRBV4-2	TRBJ2-1
TGTGCCAGCAGCTTGTACGAGTCCTATGGCTACACCTTC	CASSLYESYGYTF	-	-	13	TRBV5-4	TRBJ1-2
TGTGCCAGCAGTCAATGGACAGGCCTTAGCTCTGGAAACACCATATATTTT	CASSQWTGLSSGNTIYF	-	TRBD1	17	TRBV27	TRBJ1-3
TGTGCCAGTAGTATCTCTGCAGGGAGCCCCTACGAGCAGTACTTC	CASSISAGSPYEQYF	-	-	15	TRBV19	TRBJ2-7
TGTGCCAGCCGGGAGGACAGCTCCTATAATTCACCCCTCCACTTT	CASREDSSYNSPLHF	-	-	15	TRBV19	TRBJ1-6
TGCGCCAGCAGCCAAGAGGGATTAGATACGCAGTATTTT	CASSQEGLDTQYF	few	-	13	TRBV4-1	TRBJ2-3